This T cell receptor beta chain was captured in a study of a mutant IDH1 vaccine in newly diagnosed glioma. Looking at the study overall: The sex distribution of treated patients was about 62% male and about 40% female, with a mean age of around 40 years. Every participant had undergone radiotherapy, temozolomide, or both before, and most underwent both.

In the case of this clone: Its antigen is unidentified.

Time point given: week 35, safety follow-up. Topical imiquimod accompanied each vaccine dose, which consisted of 300 ug of mutant IDH1 20-mer peptide. TCRdb keeps only in-frame clones here, not all; method: immunoSEQ multiplex PCR. The sample holds roughly 69,000 clones; around 87% are singletons and the top ten take about 2%. Trimming removed 3 bases at V and 4 bases at J, with 17 bases between. This CDR3 region has 16 residues. In germline, CDR1 is SGDLS, CDR2 YYNGEE. The clonotype comes from a young man with glioma. This rearrangement joins TRBV9 to TRBJ2-1; the D is unclear. The sample was PBMCs, taken from a glioma patient whose treatment included an IDH1 peptide vaccine. CDR3 region: CASSARILQEYNEQFF. CDR3 DNA sequence: TGTGCCAGCAGCGCCCGGATCCTCCAAGAATACAATGAGCAGTTCTTC.